These 5 T cell receptor beta chains came from one sample sequenced in a study of CD8+ T cells in alopecia areata. Treatment meaning: oral pan-JAK inhibitor, 5-10 mg twice daily. Extracted from the samples, RNA was reverse transcribed into cDNA to serve as the sequencing template. Using immunoSEQ multiplex PCR, the repertoire was profiled, and TCRdb retains in-frame clones only, with some absent. The sample comprises around 100,000 clones, around 40% of which are singletons, and roughly 18% rests with the top ten. Sequenced material: CD8+ T cells sorted from blood, taken at week 24, from a patient treated with tofacitinib. The receptors here all came from a human donor with alopecia areata.

This clone was observed a few times. J is TRBJ1-2 and V is TRBV29-1; TRBD1 agrees at 10 bases. The germline CDR1 and CDR2 sequences are SQVTM and ANQGSEA. This CDR3 comprises 13 residues. Trimming removed 3 bases from V and 8 bases from J; junction bases left unmatched: 6. The CDR3 loop is CSVESGTGVGYTF. Here the CDR3 DNA reads TGCAGCGTTGAGTCTGGGACAGGGGTAGGCTACACCTTC.

The chain uses TRBV7-2 and TRBJ2-1, with a tentative D call TRBD2 (5 bases). Per the germline V gene, CDR1 is SGHTA and CDR2 is FQGNSA. This CDR3 has 16 amino acids. The V end lost 1 base, the J end lost 2 bases, and 12 bases lay between the germline ends. The CDR3: CASSLVTRGPYNEQFF. CDR3 DNA sequence: TGTGCCAGCAGCTTAGTTACCCGGGGTCCCTACAATGAGCAGTTCTTC.

This clone was observed a handful of times. The chain employs TRBV29-1 and TRBJ2-1, with D unclear. The V gene lost 7 bases and the J gene lost 8 bases, with 15 bases spanning the gap. From germline, CDR1 is SQVTM and CDR2 ANQGSEA. The length of the CDR3 is 12 residues. In DNA, the CDR3 is TGCAGCGCACCTTTAGTTGACTATGAGCAGTTCTTC. It encodes CSAPLVDYEQFF.

This clone was observed a few times. The chain carries TRBV19 and TRBJ1-1; no reliable D call. CDR1 is LNHDA and CDR2 is SQIVND in the germline V gene (reference sequence). Trimming removed 10 bases from V and 8 bases from J, with 14 bases in between. This CDR3 is built from 11 residues. Written as DNA, the CDR3 is TGTGCCACCTCTCTTCCCACCGAAGCTTTCTTT. Protein sequence: CATSLPTEAFF. Full variable domain (rest looked up from reference TRBV19 and TRBJ1-1): DGGITQSPKYLFRKEGQNVTLSCEQNLNHDAMYWYRQDPGQGLRLIYYSQIVNDFQKGDIAEGYSVSREKKESFPLTVTSAQKNPTAFYLCATSLPTEAFFGQGTRLTVV.

The chain has TRBV30 and TRBJ2-1; D not resolved. Trimming shortened V by 8 bases and J by 6 bases, and 17 bases separated the two germline ends. The germline V gene has CDR1 GTSNPN and CDR2 SVGIG (reference sequence). There are 13 residues in the CDR3. The CDR3 here is CAHRRKPTNEQFF. The CDR3 DNA sequence: TGTGCCCACAGACGGAAACCAACCAATGAGCAGTTCTTC.